These 19 T cell receptor beta chains came from one sample sequenced in a study of cytomegalovirus exposure and HLA in healthy donors. Libraries were prepared by immunoSEQ multiplex PCR; TCRdb keeps only in-frame clonotypes and omits some of them. The table lists approximately 120,000 clones, about 89% of them singletons. The sequencing input was PBMCs. These TCRs come from a young woman in good health and CMV-seronegative.

For this clone: The sample carries other DNA sequences with the same CDR3. The gene calls are TRBV28 and TRBJ1-3, with a weak D call TRBD1 (6 bases). Germline CDR1 MDHEN, CDR2 SYDVKM. This CDR3 spans 14 amino acids. V shed 5 bases and J shed 2 bases, with 10 bases lying between them. The CDR3 bases are TGTGCCAGCAGTCTCACAGGGACTGGAAACACCATATATTTT. This encodes CASSLTGTGNTIYF.

V usage is TRBV2 and J usage is TRBJ2-7, with 7 bases lining up with TRBD1. The CDR3 covers 13 residues. V dropped 6 bases and J dropped 3; count of bases not matched to a gene: 5. CDR1 is SNHLY, CDR2 FYNNEI, per germline. In nucleotides, the CDR3 is TGTGCCAGCAGAAAGACAGGGAGCTACGAGCAGTACTTC. This encodes CASRKTGSYEQYF.

The rearrangement joins TRBV27 to TRBJ2-7; 7 positions agree with TRBD2. Trimming took 9 bases from V and 4 from J; bases not matched to a gene: 6. The length of the CDR3 is 12 residues. Per germline, CDR1 MNHEY and CDR2 SMNVEV (reference sequence). This chain's CDR3 is CASLGGGYEQYF. CDR3 DNA sequence: TGTGCCAGTCTCGGCGGGGGATACGAGCAGTACTTC.

J is TRBJ2-2 and V is TRBV7-6; 13 bases are a match to TRBD2. The CDR3 runs to 17 residues. Looked up from germline, CDR1 is SGHVS and CDR2 is FNYEAQ. The V gene end was trimmed by 5 bases and the J gene end by 6 bases; junction bases not matched to a gene: 9. DNA for the CDR3: TGTGCCAGCAGCCCAGGACTAGCGGGAGTCCGAGCCGGGGAGCTGTTTTTT. This gives the protein CASSPGLAGVRAGELFF. The complete variable domain, with remaining parts taken from reference TRBV7-6 and TRBJ2-2, reads GAGVSQSPRYKVTKRGQDVALRCDPISGHVSLYWYRQALGQGPEFLTYFNYEAQQDKSGLPNDRFSAERPEGSISTLTIQRTEQRDSAMYRCASSPGLAGVRAGELFFGEGSRLTVL.

The chain couples TRBV27 to TRBJ2-3; 10 bases agree with TRBD2. The CDR3 sequence is 16 residues long. The germline CDR1 and CDR2 sequences are MNHEY and SMNVEV (reference sequence). Unmatched junction bases numbered 7, after V lost 5 bases and J lost 2 bases. The CDR3 region has the DNA TGTGCCAGCAGTGTTGCTCTAGCGGGAGTCACAGATACGCAGTATTTT. Translating gives CASSVALAGVTDTQYF.

The V and J genes are TRBV5-1 and TRBJ1-1; D gene ambiguous. The V end was cut by 0 bases, the J end by 2 bases, with 11 bases between. The CDR3 sequence is 15 residues long. Germline V gene data show CDR1 as SGHRS and CDR2 as YFSETQ. The CDR3 bases are TGCGCCAGCAGCTTGGCAGGTAGGATTAACACTGAAGCTTTCTTT. Encoded protein: CASSLAGRINTEAFF.

This chain links TRBV7-9 with TRBJ1-2; 7 nucleotides align to TRBD1. In germline, CDR1 is SEHNR, CDR2 FQNEAQ (reference sequence). The CDR3 spans 14 residues. V was clipped by 5 bases and J by 8 bases; unmatched bases: 11. The CDR3 loop reads CASSHAGQPSGYTF. The CDR3 DNA reads TGTGCCAGCAGCCATGCGGGACAGCCGTCGGGCTACACCTTC. The variable domain in full, completed from reference TRBV7-9 and TRBJ1-2, reads DTGVSQNPRHKITKRGQNVTFRCDPISEHNRLYWYRQTLGQGPEFLTYFQNEAQLEKSRLLSDRFSAERPKGSFSTLEIQRTEQGDSAMYLCASSHAGQPSGYTFGSGTRLTVV.

The V call is TRBV28, the J call TRBJ2-7; 7 positions agree with TRBD1. Germline-derived CDR1 and CDR2 are MDHEN and SYDVKM. The junction had 4 bases not matched to a gene; V was cut back by 5 bases and J by 0 bases. This CDR3 comprises 14 residues. CDR3 protein: CASSPGTVSYEQYF. The CDR3 DNA reads as TGTGCCAGCAGTCCCGGGACAGTCTCCTACGAGCAGTACTTC. Based on the CDR3 plus reference TRBV28 and TRBJ2-7, the full variable domain is DVKVTQSSRYLVKRTGEKVFLECVQDMDHENMFWYRQDPGLGLRLIYFSYDVKMKEKGDIPEGYSVSREKKERFSLILESASTNQTSMYLCASSPGTVSYEQYFGPGTRLTVT.

This clone has only one observation. This chain uses TRBV9 with TRBJ2-2; TRBD1 is a possible D gene (6 bases). The germline V gene encodes CDR1 SGDLS and CDR2 YYNGEE. The CDR3 is 16 amino acids. V was trimmed by 4 bases and J by 5 bases, leaving 18 bases between them. This chain's CDR3 is CASSSSRGSATGELFF. DNA of the CDR3: TGTGCCAGCAGCTCAAGTAGGGGGAGTGCAACCGGGGAGCTGTTTTTT.

The chain uses TRBV6-6 and TRBJ1-5, with TRBD1 identical over 7 bases. This CDR3 is built from 15 residues. CDR1 is MNHNY and CDR2 is SVGAGI in the germline V gene (reference sequence). Germline trimming cut 2 bases from V and 4 bases from J; bases unmatched to any gene: 5. The CDR3 nucleotides read TGTGCCAGCAGTTACGGGGCAGGGGGTAATCAGCCCCAGCATTTT. Amino acid sequence: CASSYGAGGNQPQHF.

The chain employs TRBV5-4 and TRBJ1-2; possibly TRBD1 for D (5 bases). Trimming left V 0 bases short and J 5 bases short, with 8 bases between. This CDR3 spans 13 amino acids. Germline CDR1 and CDR2: SGHNT and YYREEE (reference sequence). DNA of the CDR3: TGTGCCAGCAGCTTGGACCCAGGGTATGGCTACACCTTC. Translation: CASSLDPGYGYTF.

In this sample, this clone turned up a few times. The CDR3 DNA follows: TGTGCCAGCAGCCCGAGACAGAGTTACGAGCAGTACTTC. It codes for CASSPRQSYEQYF. V usage is TRBV7-9 and J usage is TRBJ2-7, with D possibly being TRBD1 (5 bases). Germline V CDR1 and CDR2: SEHNR, FQNEAQ (reference sequence). V was clipped by 5 bases and J by 4 bases, with 12 bases between them. The CDR3 contains 13 residues.

This chain uses TRBV6-1 with TRBJ1-5; 7 bases agree with TRBD1. This CDR3 is 12 amino acids long. Per germline, CDR1 MNHNS and CDR2 SASEGT. J gave up 10 bases and V 3 bases, and 3 bases lay outside the gene matches. CDR3 coding DNA: TGTGCCAGCAGTGATCACAGGGGTCCCCAGCATTTT. This encodes CASSDHRGPQHF.

This sequence joins TRBV29-1 and TRBJ1-2, with 11 bases lining up with TRBD1. Losses at the gene ends were 5 bases for V and 6 bases for J; bases not matched to a gene: 8. CDR1 and CDR2 from the germline V gene are SQVTM and ANQGSEA. The CDR3 has 14 amino acids. This CDR3 is CSVWGQGGINGYTF. The CDR3 bases are TGCAGCGTTTGGGGACAGGGGGGAATAAATGGCTACACCTTC.

The rearrangement joins TRBV5-6 to TRBJ1-2; D is perhaps TRBD1 (6 bases). V lost 6 bases to trimming and J lost 1 base, with 13 bases between them. Germline lookup yields CDR1 SGHDT and CDR2 YYEEEE. The CDR3 sequence is 14 residues long. CDR3 nucleotide sequence: TGTGCCAGCAACCCCGGACAGAATAACTATGGCTACACCTTC. Amino acid sequence: CASNPGQNNYGYTF.

The CDR3 sequence is CTSSQDRSPGGKFF. CDR3 DNA: TGCACCAGCAGCCAAGATCGTTCCCCGGGAGGGAAGTTCTTC. This sequence joins TRBV1 and TRBJ2-1; the D segment call TRBD2 is taken from the table without a DNA check. TRBV1 is labeled a pseudogene. The CDR3 has 14 amino acids.

This clone has only one observation. CDR3: CASSLVRTPYEQYF. CDR3 in DNA: TGCGCCAGCAGCCTGGTTAGGACTCCCTACGAGCAGTACTTC. This rearrangement joins TRBV5-1 to TRBJ2-7; possible D gene TRBD2, 5 bases. The V end was cut by 4 bases, the J end by 2 bases, with 13 bases between. The germline V gene has CDR1 SGHRS and CDR2 YFSETQ. The CDR3 loop spans 14 amino acids.

The DNA of the CDR3 is TGTGCCAGCACTACTTTGAGGACAGGGAGAAACGAGCAGTACTTC. Amino acids: CASTTLRTGRNEQYF. J is TRBJ2-7 and V is TRBV27; 8 positions agree with TRBD1. This CDR3 has 15 amino acids. Germline V gene lookup returns CDR1 MNHEY and CDR2 SMNVEV (reference sequence). V shed 7 bases and J 5 bases; nucleotides not matched to a gene: 13.

A word on this clone: One end of the junction fails to match germline, which may point to a read error. V and J are TRBV6-6 and TRBJ1-5; D gene uncertain. Germline V gene lookup returns CDR1 MNHNY and CDR2 SVGAGI (reference sequence). This CDR3 is 16 amino acids long. The CDR3 nucleotides are TGTGCCAGCAGTTACTCTATATCTACTAGCTATCAGCCCCAGCATTTT. Residues: CASSYSISTSYQPQHF.